The table lists the clone carrying this T cell receptor (beta chain) with a few counts. Its specificity is unknown. The same CDR3 is also encoded by other DNA sequences in this sample. These data come from a study of beta chain features in type 1 diabetes. On average, the one heparinised blood draw given by each donor was approximately 100 mL. Study-wide findings and caveats: TCRB CDR3 length was moderately but significantly reduced in all four CD4+ subsets of Type 1 diabetes patients.

The whole isolated RNA underwent reverse transcription, so sequencing captured expressed TCRB transcripts. Sequenced by immunoSEQ multiplex PCR; TCRdb stores in-frame clones only, minus some. The data contain 600,000 to 700,000 clones, around 12% of them singletons. CDR1 is SGHRS, CDR2 YFSETQ, per germline. J was trimmed by 4 bases and V by 4 bases; bases with no gene match: 3. The CDR3 runs to 14 residues. The chain employs TRBV5-1 and TRBJ1-5; 9 nucleotides align to TRBD1. Input material: naive CD4+ T cells from blood. This clonotype was sampled from a man aged 30-40 years with type 1 diabetes. The CDR3 loop reads CASSPGTGNQPQHF. CDR3 sequence (DNA): TGCGCCAGCAGCCCGGGGACAGGGAATCAGCCCCAGCATTTT.